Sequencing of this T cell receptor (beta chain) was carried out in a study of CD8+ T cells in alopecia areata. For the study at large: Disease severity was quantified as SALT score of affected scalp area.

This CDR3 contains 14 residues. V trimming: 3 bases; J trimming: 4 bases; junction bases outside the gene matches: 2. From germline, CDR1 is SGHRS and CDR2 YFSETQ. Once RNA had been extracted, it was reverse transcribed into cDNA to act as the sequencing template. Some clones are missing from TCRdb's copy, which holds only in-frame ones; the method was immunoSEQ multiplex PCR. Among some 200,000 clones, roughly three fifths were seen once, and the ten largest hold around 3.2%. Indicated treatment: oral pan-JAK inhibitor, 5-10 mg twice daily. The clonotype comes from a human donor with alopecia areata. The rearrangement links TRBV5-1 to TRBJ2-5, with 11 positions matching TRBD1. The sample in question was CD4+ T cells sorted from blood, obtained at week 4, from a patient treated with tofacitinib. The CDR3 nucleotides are TGCGCCAGCAGCTGGACAGGGGGCGCAGAGACCCAGTACTTC. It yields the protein CASSWTGGAETQYF.